This T cell receptor beta chain was sequenced during a study of OX40 agonist ivuxolimab in advanced cancers. Study at large: 40% to 50% of patients had received prior checkpoint inhibitor therapy.

Only in-frame clones appear in the TCRdb table, and some are missing; sequencing was by immunoSEQ multiplex PCR. The table has nearly 80,000 clones, just under 85% seen once. V shed 5 bases and J 5 bases; nucleotides not matched to a gene: 8. CDR1 SGHAT and CDR2 FQNNGV come from the germline V gene. The length of the CDR3 is 14 residues. This receptor was taken from an adult with an advanced solid tumor such as melanoma, head and neck, liver or kidney cancer. The rearrangement links TRBV11-2 to TRBJ2-7; 8 bases are a match to TRBD1. The specimen comprised CD4+ or CD8+ T cells sorted from blood, sampled in a trial of the OX40 agonist ivuxolimab. Here the CDR3 DNA reads TGTGCCAGCAGCACCTGGGACAGGAGGGACGAGCAGTACTTC. This gives the protein CASSTWDRRDEQYF.